This T cell receptor (beta chain) was recovered during a study of cytomegalovirus exposure and HLA in healthy donors. The CDR3 length is 15 residues. The trim removed 5 bases at V and 1 base at J, leaving 5 bases unmatched. Germline V gives CDR1 SQVTM, CDR2 ANQGSEA. The study ran its PCR with 60 Vbeta and 13 Jbeta primers. TCRdb keeps only in-frame clones here, not all; method: immunoSEQ multiplex PCR. Among roughly 130,000 clones listed, around two thirds were seen once. Sequencing was carried out using PBMCs. The clonotype originates from a human donor in good health. V gene TRBV29-1 combines with J gene TRBJ2-7, with 13 positions matching TRBD2. CDR3 loop: CSVRGTSGMSYEQYF. CDR3 nucleotide sequence: TGCAGCGTTCGGGGGACTAGCGGGATGTCCTACGAGCAGTACTTC.